The 21 T cell receptor beta chains listed next were all sequenced from one sample in a study of control samples from healthy donors and cancer patients. Generated by immunoSEQ multiplex PCR, the TCRdb table keeps only in-frame clones and is missing some. The repertoire consists of tens of thousands of clones, with about 80% occurring once and the leading ten covering over 9%. What was sequenced was blood. The origin of the receptors is a man in his 70s in good health.

The rearrangement links TRBV19 to TRBJ1-5; no clear D gene. This CDR3 has 13 amino acids. Germline lookup yields CDR1 LNHDA and CDR2 SQIVND (reference sequence). With 7 bases removed from V and 1 base from J, the gap between germline ends came to 8 bases. The CDR3 bases are TGTGCCAGTACTTTTGGGAGCAATCAGCCCCAGCATTTT. Translating gives CASTFGSNQPQHF. Combining the CDR3 with reference TRBV19 and TRBJ1-5 gives the whole variable domain DGGITQSPKYLFRKEGQNVTLSCEQNLNHDAMYWYRQDPGQGLRLIYYSQIVNDFQKGDIAEGYSVSREKKESFPLTVTSAQKNPTAFYLCASTFGSNQPQHFGDGTRLSIL.

This clone was recorded once. The chain links TRBV24-1 to TRBJ2-5; D may be TRBD1 or TRBD2 (5 bases each). The CDR3 sequence is 15 residues long. Germline CDR1 reads KGHDR; CDR2 reads SFDVKD. Trimming took off 4 bases at V and 1 base at J, with 12 bases between the two ends. In DNA form, the CDR3 reads TGTGCCACCAGTGACCGGGTTGGGGGCCAAGAGACCCAGTACTTC. Amino acid sequence: CATSDRVGGQETQYF.

The chain joins TRBV7-2 to TRBJ2-2, with D perhaps matching TRBD2 (5 bases). Germline V gene data show CDR1 as SGHTA and CDR2 as FQGNSA. Trimming removed 1 base from V and 8 bases from J, with 11 bases in between. The CDR3 is 14 amino acids. The chain's CDR3 is CASSLGAAAGELFF. The CDR3 coding sequence is TGTGCCAGCAGCTTAGGAGCGGCGGCAGGGGAGCTGTTTTTT.

V and J are TRBV18 and TRBJ1-1; perhaps TRBD1 as D (5 bases). Germline CDR1 reads KGHSH; CDR2 reads LQKENI. Trimming removed 5 bases at V and 2 bases at J, with 9 bases between. There are 13 residues in the CDR3. CDR3 protein: CASSTTANTEAFF. CDR3 coding DNA: TGTGCCAGCTCAACGACAGCAAACACTGAAGCTTTCTTT.

The table lists this clone with a few counts. The rearrangement links TRBV6-1 to TRBJ2-1; 10 bases map to TRBD2. Germline V gene sequence: CDR1 MNHNS, CDR2 SASEGT. This CDR3 has 15 residues. The junction had 3 bases not matched to a gene; V was cut back by 3 bases and J by 4 bases. Written as DNA, the CDR3 is TGTGCCAGCAGTGATGAAGCGGGAGGGTACAATGAGCAGTTCTTC. This sequence encodes CASSDEAGGYNEQFF.

V is TRBV2 and J is TRBJ1-1; the D is unclear. Trimming pared 0 bases from V and 1 base from J, leaving 9 bases between. Germline CDR1 SNHLY, CDR2 FYNNEI. CDR3 length: 15 amino acids. The CDR3 loop is CASSEALGWNTEAFF. DNA for the CDR3: TGTGCCAGCAGTGAAGCGCTGGGATGGAACACTGAAGCTTTCTTT. Combining the CDR3 with reference TRBV2 and TRBJ1-1 gives the whole variable domain EPEVTQTPSHQVTQMGQEVILRCVPISNHLYFYWYRQILGQKVEFLVSFYNNEISEKSEIFDDQFSVERPDGSNFTLKIRSTKLEDSAMYFCASSEALGWNTEAFFGQGTRLTVV.

The genes are TRBV18 and TRBJ1-6; D is uncertain. Germline assignment: CDR1 KGHSH and CDR2 LQKENI. Trimming removed 3 bases from V and 9 bases from J, with 6 bases in between. The CDR3 totals 12 residues. The DNA of the CDR3 is TGTGCCAGCTCACCGGTAGGTTCACCCCTCCACTTT. As protein: CASSPVGSPLHF.

V is TRBV24-1 and J is TRBJ2-5; D perhaps matches TRBD2 (7 bases). The CDR3 contains 15 residues. V lost 5 bases to trimming and J lost 9 bases, with 21 bases between them. CDR1 is KGHDR and CDR2 is SFDVKD in the germline V gene. CDR3: CATSGGAGTIGAQYF. CDR3 nucleotides: TGTGCCACCAGTGGGGGGGCCGGGACTATTGGAGCCCAGTACTTC.

This chain's CDR3 is CASSESVFFEKLFF. The CDR3 nucleotides are TGTGCCAGCAGTGAATCGGTATTCTTTGAAAAACTGTTTTTT. This chain links TRBV6-1 with TRBJ1-4; the D is unclear. The CDR3 length is 14 residues. The germline V gene has CDR1 MNHNS and CDR2 SASEGT. Trimming stripped 2 bases from V and 7 bases from J, with 11 bases between.

This clone came up once. The chain links TRBV6-2 or TRBV6-3 to TRBJ2-7; perhaps TRBD1 as D (6 bases). The germline V gene has CDR1 MNHEY and CDR2 SVGEGT. V was trimmed by 2 bases and J by 3 bases, leaving 8 bases between them. This CDR3 has 13 amino acids. CDR3 sequence: CASSYGDNYEQYF. The DNA of the CDR3 is TGTGCCAGCAGTTACGGGGACAACTACGAGCAGTACTTC.

This clone was observed once. The chain couples TRBV18 to TRBJ1-6; a weak D match, TRBD1 (6 bases). V was clipped by 5 bases and J by 7 bases, with 15 bases between them. The CDR3 is 15 amino acids. Germline values: CDR1 KGHSH, CDR2 LQKENI. CDR3 nucleotides: TGTGCCAGCTCAGAGACAGGAGACCCGAATTCACCCCTCCACTTT. Its protein is CASSETGDPNSPLHF.

This clone came up a few times. CDR3 DNA: TGTGCCTGGAGTAGAGGCCTATACGAGCAGTACTTC. Its protein product is CAWSRGLYEQYF. The V call is TRBV30, the J call TRBJ2-7, with no clear D. This CDR3 spans 12 amino acids. Germline loops: CDR1 GTSNPN, CDR2 SVGIG (reference sequence). Trimming stripped 2 bases from V and 4 bases from J, with 9 bases between.

V usage is TRBV10-3 and J usage is TRBJ1-5; no reliable D call. The CDR3 contains 16 residues. CDR1 and CDR2 from the germline V gene are ENHRY and SYGVKD. V lost 4 bases, J lost 0 bases, and 13 bases lay in between. CDR3 region: CAISGGLGDSNQPQHF. The CDR3 nucleotides read TGTGCCATCAGTGGTGGGTTGGGTGATAGCAATCAGCCCCAGCATTTT.

The rearrangement uses TRBV5-8 and TRBJ1-1; a possible D gene is TRBD1 (5 bases). Germline assignment: CDR1 SGHTS and CDR2 YDEGEE. V was pared by 3 bases and J by 3 bases, with 24 bases between. The CDR3 loop spans 18 amino acids. In DNA form, the CDR3 reads TGTGCCAGCAGCTCCGGGGACGCACCCGCTTATGGGGACACTGAAGCTTTCTTT. Its protein product is CASSSGDAPAYGDTEAFF.

This clone was found once. Here the CDR3 DNA reads TGTGCCAGCAGCGTAGGTGGACAGGGGGCATCCTACAATGAGCAGTTCTTC. It is translated as CASSVGGQGASYNEQFF. V is TRBV9 and J is TRBJ2-1; 11 bases fit TRBD1. The V gene's germline CDR1 is SGDLS and CDR2 YYNGEE. The CDR3 is made up of 17 amino acids. J gave up 1 base and V 0 bases, and 3 bases lay outside the gene matches.

This chain links TRBV30 with TRBJ2-1, with a tentative D call TRBD1 (5 bases). With 5 bases removed from V and 4 bases from J, the gap between germline ends came to 9 bases. There are 12 residues in the CDR3. CDR1 is GTSNPN and CDR2 is SVGIG in the germline V gene (reference sequence). Here the CDR3 reads CAWARVYNEQFF. CDR3 bases: TGTGCCTGGGCCAGGGTATACAATGAGCAGTTCTTC.

With respect to this clone: Other DNA sequences from this sample encode an identical CDR3 as well. The CDR3 DNA reads TGTGCCAGCAGCCAAGATGGAGGGACTGAAGCTTTCTTT. This gives the protein CASSQDGGTEAFF. The gene calls are TRBV3-1 (or the pseudogene TRBV3-2) and TRBJ1-1; no clear D. In germline, CDR1 is LGHDT, CDR2 YNNKEL (reference sequence). CDR3 length: 13 amino acids. The V and J ends lost 0 bases and 5 bases respectively, with 7 bases between them.

The chain couples TRBV11-3 to TRBJ2-1; D unresolved. V shed 0 bases and J shed 5 bases, with 8 bases lying between them. This CDR3 contains 14 residues. CDR1 is SGHNT, CDR2 YENEEA, per germline. The CDR3 DNA reads TGTGCCAGCAGCTTAGACAGAGATCACAATGAGCAGTTCTTC. This translates into CASSLDRDHNEQFF.

The V call is TRBV7-3, the J call TRBJ1-1, with D maybe TRBD1 (5 bases). Trimming left V 0 bases short and J 2 bases short, with 7 bases between. The CDR3 runs to 14 residues. CDR1 and CDR2 (germline): SGHTA, FQGTGA. CDR3 loop: CASSLTQGNTEAFF. The CDR3 DNA reads as TGTGCCAGCAGCTTAACGCAGGGTAACACTGAAGCTTTCTTT.

The chain combines TRBV6-6 with TRBJ1-2, with D uncertain. The germline CDR1 and CDR2 sequences are MNHNY and SVGAGI (reference sequence). CDR3 length: 12 residues. The germline V and J ends were trimmed by 2 bases and 8 bases, with 9 bases remaining between them. CDR3 DNA: TGTGCCAGCAGTTACCTTCTGGGGGGCTACACCTTC. Translation gives CASSYLLGGYTF.

V and J are TRBV4-1 and TRBJ2-1, with D perhaps matching TRBD1 (6 bases). The V end lost 4 bases, the J end lost 2 bases, and 15 bases lay between the germline ends. This CDR3 has 16 residues. The germline V gene encodes CDR1 MGHRA and CDR2 YSYEKL. The CDR3 spells CASSPIEEGAYNEQFF. CDR3 in DNA: TGCGCCAGCAGCCCGATCGAAGAGGGGGCCTACAATGAGCAGTTCTTC.